The 3 T cell receptor beta chains given below trace back to one sample, sequenced in a study of blood T cell repertoires in COVID-19. This table comes from immunoSEQ multiplex PCR, and its TCRdb copy is limited to in-frame clones, with some not included. Seen here are tens of thousands of clones, more than 90% observed once, and the top ten hold roughly 0.35%. Material for sequencing was peripheral blood. The origin of the receptors is a man between 50 and 59 years old with COVID-19, enrolled during active disease.

This clone occurred once. The chain combines TRBV10-3 with TRBJ1-1; possibly TRBD1 for D (5 bases). This CDR3 region has 14 residues. Germline assignment: CDR1 ENHRY and CDR2 SYGVKD. V lost 0 bases, J lost 1 base, and 6 bases lay in between. CDR3 DNA: TGTGCCATCAGTGAGTCCGGACAGAACACTGAAGCTTTCTTT. Amino acid sequence: CAISESGQNTEAFF.

This clone was counted between two and nine times. The chain recombines TRBV5-8 with TRBJ1-5; D not certain. CDR3 length: 13 amino acids. The V gene's germline CDR1 is SGHTS and CDR2 YDEGEE. V was trimmed by 0 bases and J by 15 bases, leaving 16 bases between them. In DNA form, the CDR3 reads TGTGCCAGCAGCTTGGGGGCAGGCCTGGGCTCGCATTTT. This sequence encodes CASSLGAGLGSHF.

This clone was seen a few times. The chain employs TRBV7-3 and TRBJ2-3; a possible D gene is TRBD1 (6 bases). Trimming took off 2 bases at V and 0 bases at J, with 12 bases between the two ends. The CDR3 is made up of 16 amino acids. In germline, CDR1 is SGHTA, CDR2 FQGTGA. This chain's CDR3 is CASSLGTHSSTDTQYF. The CDR3 region has the DNA TGTGCCAGCAGCTTAGGGACACACAGCAGCACAGATACGCAGTATTTT.